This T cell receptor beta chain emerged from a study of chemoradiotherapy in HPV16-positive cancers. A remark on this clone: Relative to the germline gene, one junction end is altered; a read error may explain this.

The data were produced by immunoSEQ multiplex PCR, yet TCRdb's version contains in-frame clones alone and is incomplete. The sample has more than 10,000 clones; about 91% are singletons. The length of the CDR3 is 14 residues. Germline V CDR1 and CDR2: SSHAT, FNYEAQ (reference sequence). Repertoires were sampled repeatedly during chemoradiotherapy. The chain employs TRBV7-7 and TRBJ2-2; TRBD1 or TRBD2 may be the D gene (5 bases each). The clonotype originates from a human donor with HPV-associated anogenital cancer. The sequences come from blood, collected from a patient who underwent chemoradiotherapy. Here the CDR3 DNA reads TGTGCTAGCAGCTTAGGTGGGGGCACCGGGGAGCTGTTTTTT. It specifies CASSLGGGTGELFF.